This TCR beta chain was found in a study of T cell responses to AZD1222 COVID-19 vaccine. Here immunoSEQ multiplex PCR was the method, and the copy in TCRdb shows in-frame clones only, minus some. The repertoire includes 200,000 to 250,000 clones, roughly 94% of them detected once, and approximately 1.7% sits in the top ten. V lost 4 bases to trimming and J lost 11 bases, with 18 bases between them. The V gene's germline CDR1 is SGHNT and CDR2 YYREEE (reference sequence). This CDR3 is built from 13 residues. This material consisted of peripheral blood, taken 28 days after the second dose of the MenACWY control vaccine. This TCR was recovered from an adult who received the MenACWY meningococcal vaccine as a control. The chain carries TRBV5-4 and TRBJ1-1; weak D call: TRBD1 (5 bases). Here the CDR3 reads CASSPDRPARAFF. The CDR3 DNA reads TGTGCCAGCAGCCCAGACAGACCCGCGCGGGCTTTCTTT.